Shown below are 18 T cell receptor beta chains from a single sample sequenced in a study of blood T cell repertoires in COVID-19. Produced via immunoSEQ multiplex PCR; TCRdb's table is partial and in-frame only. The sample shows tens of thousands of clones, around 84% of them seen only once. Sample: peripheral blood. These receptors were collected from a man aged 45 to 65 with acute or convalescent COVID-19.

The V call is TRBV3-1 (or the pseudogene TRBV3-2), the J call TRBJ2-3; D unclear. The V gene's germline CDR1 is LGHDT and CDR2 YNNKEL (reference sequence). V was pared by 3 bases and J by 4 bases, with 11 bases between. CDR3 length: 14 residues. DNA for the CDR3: TGTGCCAGCAGCCAGAGTAAGACTCCAGATACGCAGTATTTT. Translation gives CASSQSKTPDTQYF.

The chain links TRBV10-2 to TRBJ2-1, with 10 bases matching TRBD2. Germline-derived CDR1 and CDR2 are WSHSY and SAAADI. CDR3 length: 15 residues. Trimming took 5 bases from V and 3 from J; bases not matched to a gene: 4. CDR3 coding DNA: TGCGCCAGCAGTCCTAGCGGGAGAAACTACAATGAGCAGTTCTTC. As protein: CASSPSGRNYNEQFF.

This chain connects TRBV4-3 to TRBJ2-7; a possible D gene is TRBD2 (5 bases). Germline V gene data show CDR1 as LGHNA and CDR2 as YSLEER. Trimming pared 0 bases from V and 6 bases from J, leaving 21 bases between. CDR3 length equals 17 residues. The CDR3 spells CASSQDKSGPLMGEQYF. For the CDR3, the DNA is TGCGCCAGCAGCCAAGATAAGAGCGGACCACTCATGGGCGAGCAGTACTTC.

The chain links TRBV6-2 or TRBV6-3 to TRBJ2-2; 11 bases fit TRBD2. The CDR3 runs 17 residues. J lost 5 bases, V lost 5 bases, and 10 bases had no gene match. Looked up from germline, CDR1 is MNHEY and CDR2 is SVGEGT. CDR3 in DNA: TGTGCCAGCAGTGTTTACCTAGCGGGAGGATTAACCGGGGAGCTGTTTTTT. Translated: CASSVYLAGGLTGELFF.

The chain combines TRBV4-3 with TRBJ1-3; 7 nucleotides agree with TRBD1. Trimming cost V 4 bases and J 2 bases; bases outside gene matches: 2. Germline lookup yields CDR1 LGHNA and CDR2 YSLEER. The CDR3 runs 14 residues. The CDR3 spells CASSPGQPGNTIYF. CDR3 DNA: TGCGCCAGCAGCCCGGGACAGCCTGGAAACACCATATATTTT.

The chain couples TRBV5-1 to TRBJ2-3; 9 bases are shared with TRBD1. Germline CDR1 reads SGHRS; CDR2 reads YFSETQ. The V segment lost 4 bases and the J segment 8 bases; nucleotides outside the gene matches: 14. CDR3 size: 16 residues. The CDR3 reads CASSGSRTGDAVTQYF. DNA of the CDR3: TGCGCCAGCAGCGGGTCTCGGACAGGGGATGCAGTTACGCAGTATTTT.

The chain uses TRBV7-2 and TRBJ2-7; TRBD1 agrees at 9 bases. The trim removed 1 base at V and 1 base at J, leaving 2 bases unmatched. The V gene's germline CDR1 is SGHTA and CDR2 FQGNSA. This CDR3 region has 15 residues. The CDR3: CASSLGTGASYEQYF. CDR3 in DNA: TGTGCCAGCAGCTTAGGGACAGGGGCTTCCTACGAGCAGTACTTC.

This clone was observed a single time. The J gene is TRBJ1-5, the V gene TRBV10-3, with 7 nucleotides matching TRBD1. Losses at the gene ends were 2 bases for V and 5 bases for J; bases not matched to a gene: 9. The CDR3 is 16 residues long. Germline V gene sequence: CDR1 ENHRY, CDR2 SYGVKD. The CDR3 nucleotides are TGTGCCATCAGTGAGAAAGGGGACAGTAGGGATCAGCCCCAGCATTTT. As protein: CAISEKGDSRDQPQHF.

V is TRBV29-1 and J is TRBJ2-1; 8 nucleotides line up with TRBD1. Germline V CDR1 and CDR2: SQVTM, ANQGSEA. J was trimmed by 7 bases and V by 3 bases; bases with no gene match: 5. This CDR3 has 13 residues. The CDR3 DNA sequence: TGCAGCGTTGAGGGACAGGAGGGAAATGAGCAGTTCTTC. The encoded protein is CSVEGQEGNEQFF.

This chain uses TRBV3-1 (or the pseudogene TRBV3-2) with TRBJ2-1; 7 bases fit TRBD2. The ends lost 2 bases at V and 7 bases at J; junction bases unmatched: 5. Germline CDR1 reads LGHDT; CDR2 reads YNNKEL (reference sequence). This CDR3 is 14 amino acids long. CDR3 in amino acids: CASSQWTSSNEQFF. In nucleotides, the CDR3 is TGTGCCAGCAGCCAATGGACTAGTTCAAATGAGCAGTTCTTC.

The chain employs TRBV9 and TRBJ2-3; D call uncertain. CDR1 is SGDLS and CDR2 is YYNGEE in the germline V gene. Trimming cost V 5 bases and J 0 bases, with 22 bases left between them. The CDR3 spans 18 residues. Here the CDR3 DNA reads TGTGCCAGCAGTGAAAACCTCCTAGTGGCGGCTAGCACAGATACGCAGTATTTT. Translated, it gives CASSENLLVAASTDTQYF.

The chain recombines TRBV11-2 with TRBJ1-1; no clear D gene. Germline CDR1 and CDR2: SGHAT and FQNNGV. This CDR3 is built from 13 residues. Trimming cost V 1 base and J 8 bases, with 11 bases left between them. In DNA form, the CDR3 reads TGTGCCAGCAGCTTAGGGGGTACGGGGGAAGCTTTCTTT. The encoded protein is CASSLGGTGEAFF.

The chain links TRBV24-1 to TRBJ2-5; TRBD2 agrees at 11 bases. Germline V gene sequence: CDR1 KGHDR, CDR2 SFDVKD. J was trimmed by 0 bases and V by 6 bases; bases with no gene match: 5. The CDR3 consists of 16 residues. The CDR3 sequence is CATSRPSGGYQETQYF. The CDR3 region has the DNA TGTGCCACCAGTCGACCTAGCGGGGGGTACCAAGAGACCCAGTACTTC.

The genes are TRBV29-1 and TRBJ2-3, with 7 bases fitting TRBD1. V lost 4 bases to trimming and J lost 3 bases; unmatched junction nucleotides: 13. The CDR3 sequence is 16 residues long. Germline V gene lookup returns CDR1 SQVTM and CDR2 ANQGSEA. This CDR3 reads CSVGVGNRGWTDTQYF. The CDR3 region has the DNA TGCAGCGTTGGGGTCGGGAACAGGGGATGGACAGATACGCAGTATTTT.

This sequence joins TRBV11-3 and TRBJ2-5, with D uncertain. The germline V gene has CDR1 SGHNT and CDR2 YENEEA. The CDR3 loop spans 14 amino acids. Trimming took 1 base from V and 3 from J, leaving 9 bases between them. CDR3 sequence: CASSLGQAKETQYF. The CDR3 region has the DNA TGTGCCAGCAGCTTAGGGCAGGCTAAAGAGACCCAGTACTTC.

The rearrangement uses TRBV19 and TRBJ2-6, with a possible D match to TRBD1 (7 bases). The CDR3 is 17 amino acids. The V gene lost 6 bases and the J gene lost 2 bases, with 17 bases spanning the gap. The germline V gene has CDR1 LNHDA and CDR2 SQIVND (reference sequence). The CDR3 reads CASRGDGGGPGANVLTF. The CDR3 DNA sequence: TGTGCCAGTAGAGGGGATGGAGGGGGCCCTGGGGCCAACGTCCTGACTTTC.

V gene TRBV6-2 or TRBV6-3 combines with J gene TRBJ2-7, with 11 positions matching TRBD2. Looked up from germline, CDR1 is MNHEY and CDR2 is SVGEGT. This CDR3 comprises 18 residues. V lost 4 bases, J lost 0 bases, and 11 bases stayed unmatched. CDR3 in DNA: TGTGCCAGCAGTTCTGGGACTAGCGGAACCATATTCTCCTACGAGCAGTACTTC. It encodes CASSSGTSGTIFSYEQYF.

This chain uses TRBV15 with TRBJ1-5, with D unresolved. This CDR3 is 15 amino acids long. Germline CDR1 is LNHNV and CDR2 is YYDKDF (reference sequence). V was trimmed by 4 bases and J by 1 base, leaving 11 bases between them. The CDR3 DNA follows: TGTGCCACCAGCAAGGAGAGGTTGAGCAATCAGCCCCAGCATTTT. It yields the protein CATSKERLSNQPQHF.